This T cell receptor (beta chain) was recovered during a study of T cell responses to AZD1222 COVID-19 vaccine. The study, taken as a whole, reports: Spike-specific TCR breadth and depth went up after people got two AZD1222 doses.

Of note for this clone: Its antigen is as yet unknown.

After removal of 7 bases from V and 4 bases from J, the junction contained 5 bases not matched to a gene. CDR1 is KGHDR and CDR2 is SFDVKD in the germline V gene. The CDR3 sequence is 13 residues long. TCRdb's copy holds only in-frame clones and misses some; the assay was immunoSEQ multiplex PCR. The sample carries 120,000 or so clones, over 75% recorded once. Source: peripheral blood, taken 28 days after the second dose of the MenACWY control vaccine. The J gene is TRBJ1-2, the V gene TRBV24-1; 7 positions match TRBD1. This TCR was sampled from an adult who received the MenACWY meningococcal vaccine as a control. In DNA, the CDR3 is TGTGCCACCAGCCCCGGGACAGCCTATGGCTACACCTTC. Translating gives CATSPGTAYGYTF.